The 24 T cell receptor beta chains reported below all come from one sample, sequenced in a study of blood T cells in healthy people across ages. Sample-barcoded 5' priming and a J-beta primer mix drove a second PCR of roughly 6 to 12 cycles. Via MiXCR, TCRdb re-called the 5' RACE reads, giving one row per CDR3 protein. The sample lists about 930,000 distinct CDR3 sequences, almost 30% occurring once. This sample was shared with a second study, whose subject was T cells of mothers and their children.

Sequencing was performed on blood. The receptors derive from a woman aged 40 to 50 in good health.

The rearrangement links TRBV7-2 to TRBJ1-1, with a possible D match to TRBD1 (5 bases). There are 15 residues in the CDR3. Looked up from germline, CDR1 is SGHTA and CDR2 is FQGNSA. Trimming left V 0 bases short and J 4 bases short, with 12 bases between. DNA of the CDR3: TGTGCCAGCAGCTTAGCGACCGGGGGTCCCACTGAAGCTTTCTTT. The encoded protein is CASSLATGGPTEAFF. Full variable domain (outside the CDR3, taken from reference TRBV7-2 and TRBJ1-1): GAGVSQSPSNKVTEKGKDVELRCDPISGHTALYWYRQSLGQGLEFLIYFQGNSAPDKSGLPSDRFSAERTGGSVSTLTIQRTQQEDSAVYLCASSLATGGPTEAFFGQGTRLTVV.

The CDR3 nucleotides read TGCAGTGCTGGGGACTACAGGAGAAACTCCTACGAGCAGTACTTC. Translation: CSAGDYRRNSYEQYF. The V and J genes are TRBV20-1 and TRBJ2-7, with TRBD2 identical over 7 bases. This CDR3 spans 15 amino acids. V lost 5 bases and J lost 0; bases outside the gene matches: 10. Per the germline V gene, CDR1 is DFQATT and CDR2 is SNEGSKA (reference sequence).

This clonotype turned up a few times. This CDR3 is CASSPASPEQFF. In DNA form, the CDR3 reads TGTGCCAGCTCTCCTGCCTCGCCTGAGCAGTTCTTC. This rearrangement joins TRBV18 to TRBJ2-1; D is unresolved. V lost 6 bases to trimming and J lost 9 bases, with 12 bases between them. The germline CDR1 and CDR2 sequences are KGHSH and LQKENI. The CDR3 consists of 12 residues.

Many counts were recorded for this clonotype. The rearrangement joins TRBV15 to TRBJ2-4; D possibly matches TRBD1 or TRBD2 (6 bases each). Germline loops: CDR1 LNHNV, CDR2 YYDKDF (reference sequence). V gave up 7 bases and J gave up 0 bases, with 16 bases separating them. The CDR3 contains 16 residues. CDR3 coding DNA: TGTGCCACCAAGGATGGGGGGCCCCAAGCCAAAAACATTCAGTACTTC. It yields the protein CATKDGGPQAKNIQYF.

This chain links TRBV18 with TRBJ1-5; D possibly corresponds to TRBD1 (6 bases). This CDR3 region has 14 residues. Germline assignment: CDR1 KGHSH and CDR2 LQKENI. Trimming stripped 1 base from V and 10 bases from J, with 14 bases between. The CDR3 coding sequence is TGTGCCAGCTCACCACAACCGTTGGACAGTCCCCAGCATTTT. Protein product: CASSPQPLDSPQHF.

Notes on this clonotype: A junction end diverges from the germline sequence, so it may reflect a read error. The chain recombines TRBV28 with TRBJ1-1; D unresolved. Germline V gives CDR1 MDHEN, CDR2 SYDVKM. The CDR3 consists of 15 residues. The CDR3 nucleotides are TGTGCCGGCAGTTTAAGTGAAAAGGGGAACACTGAAGCTTTCTTT. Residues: CAGSLSEKGNTEAFF.

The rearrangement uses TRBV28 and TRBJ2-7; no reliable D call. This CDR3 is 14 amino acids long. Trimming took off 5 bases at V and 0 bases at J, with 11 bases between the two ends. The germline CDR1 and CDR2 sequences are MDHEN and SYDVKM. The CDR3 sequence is CASSPTEASYEQYF. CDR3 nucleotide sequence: TGTGCCAGCAGTCCCACAGAAGCCTCCTACGAGCAGTACTTC.

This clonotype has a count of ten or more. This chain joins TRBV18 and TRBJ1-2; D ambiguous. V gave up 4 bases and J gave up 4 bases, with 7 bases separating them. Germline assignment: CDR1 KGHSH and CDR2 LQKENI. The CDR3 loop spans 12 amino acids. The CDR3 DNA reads TGTGCCAGCTCACACGAGACCTATGGCTACACCTTC. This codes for CASSHETYGYTF.

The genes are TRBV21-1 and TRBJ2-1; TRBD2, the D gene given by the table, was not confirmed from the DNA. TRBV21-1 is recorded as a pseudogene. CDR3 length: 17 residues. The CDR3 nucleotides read TGTGCCAGCAGCAAAGCTGGTAGCGGGGGCCCTCAGGATGAGCAGTTCTTC. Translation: CASSKAGSGGPQDEQFF.

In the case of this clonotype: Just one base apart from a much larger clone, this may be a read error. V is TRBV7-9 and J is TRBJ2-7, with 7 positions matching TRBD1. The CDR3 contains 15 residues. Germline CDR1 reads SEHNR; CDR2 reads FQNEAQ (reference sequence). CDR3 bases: TGTACCAGCAGCTCGCCAGGGGGTCGAACCTACGAGCAGTACTTC. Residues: CTSSSPGGRTYEQYF.

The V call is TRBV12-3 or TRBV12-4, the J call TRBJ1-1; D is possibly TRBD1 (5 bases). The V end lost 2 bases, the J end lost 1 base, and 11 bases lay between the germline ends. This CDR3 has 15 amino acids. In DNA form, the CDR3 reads TGTGCCAGCAGTTTACTGCAGGGACCGAACACTGAAGCTTTCTTT. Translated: CASSLLQGPNTEAFF.

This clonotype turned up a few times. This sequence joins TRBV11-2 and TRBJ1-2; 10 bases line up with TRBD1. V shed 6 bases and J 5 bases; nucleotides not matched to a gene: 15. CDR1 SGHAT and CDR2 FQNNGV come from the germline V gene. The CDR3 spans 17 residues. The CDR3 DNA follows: TGTGCCAGCAGTCCAGACAGGGGGCGAAGGAAGGGATATGGCTACACCTTC. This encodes CASSPDRGRRKGYGYTF.

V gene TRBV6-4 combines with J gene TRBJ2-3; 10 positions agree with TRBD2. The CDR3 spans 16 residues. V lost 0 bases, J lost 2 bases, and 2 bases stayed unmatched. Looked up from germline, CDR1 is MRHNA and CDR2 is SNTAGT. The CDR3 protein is CASSDSAGGPTDTQYF. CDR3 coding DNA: TGTGCCAGCAGTGACTCAGCGGGGGGGCCCACAGATACGCAGTATTTT.

The CDR3 sequence is CASSIDIWTSGYTF. DNA for the CDR3: TGTGCCAGTAGTATAGATATCTGGACAAGTGGCTACACCTTC. The chain employs TRBV19 and TRBJ1-2; perhaps TRBD1 as D (5 bases). The CDR3 spans 14 residues. Per germline, CDR1 LNHDA and CDR2 SQIVND (reference sequence). With 0 bases removed from V and 7 bases from J, the gap between germline ends came to 12 bases.

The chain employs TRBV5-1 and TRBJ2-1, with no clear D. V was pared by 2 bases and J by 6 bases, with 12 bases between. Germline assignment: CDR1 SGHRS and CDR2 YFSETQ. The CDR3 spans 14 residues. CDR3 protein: CASSFTARCNEQFF. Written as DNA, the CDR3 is TGCGCCAGCAGCTTTACAGCAAGATGCAATGAGCAGTTCTTC.

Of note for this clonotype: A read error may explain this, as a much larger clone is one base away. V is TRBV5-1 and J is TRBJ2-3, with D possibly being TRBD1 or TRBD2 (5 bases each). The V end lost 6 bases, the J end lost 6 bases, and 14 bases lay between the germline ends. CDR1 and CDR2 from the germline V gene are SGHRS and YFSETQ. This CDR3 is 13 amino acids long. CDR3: CASNSEGLDTQYF. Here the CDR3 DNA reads TGCGCCAGCAACTCCGAGGGGCTGGATACGCAGTATTTT.

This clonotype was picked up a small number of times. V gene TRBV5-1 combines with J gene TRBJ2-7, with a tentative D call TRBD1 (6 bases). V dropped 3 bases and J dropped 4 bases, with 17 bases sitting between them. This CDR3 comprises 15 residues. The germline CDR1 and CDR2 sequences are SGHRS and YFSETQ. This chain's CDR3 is CASSSRQVGFYEQYF. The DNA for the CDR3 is TGCGCCAGCAGCTCCAGACAGGTGGGCTTTTACGAGCAGTACTTC.

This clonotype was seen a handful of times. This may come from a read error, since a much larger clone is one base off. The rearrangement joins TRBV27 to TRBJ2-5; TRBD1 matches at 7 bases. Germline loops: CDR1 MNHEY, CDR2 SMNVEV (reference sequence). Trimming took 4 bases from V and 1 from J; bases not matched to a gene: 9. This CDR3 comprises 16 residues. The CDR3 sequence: CASSSSPWTGQETQYF. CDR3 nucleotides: TGTGCCAGCAGTTCATCCCCCTGGACAGGCCAAGAGACCCAGTACTTC.

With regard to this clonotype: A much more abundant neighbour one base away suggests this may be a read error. The CDR3 loop reads CASQQLGTTQETQFF. CDR3 DNA: TGTGCCAGCCAACAGCTGGGAACGACTCAAGAGACCCAGTTCTTC. V usage is TRBV7-9 and J usage is TRBJ2-5; D remains unclear. Near its end, the DNA agrees better with TRBJ2-1, so the J call may be wrong. The CDR3 loop spans 15 amino acids. Germline CDR1 reads SEHNR; CDR2 reads FQNEAQ (reference sequence).

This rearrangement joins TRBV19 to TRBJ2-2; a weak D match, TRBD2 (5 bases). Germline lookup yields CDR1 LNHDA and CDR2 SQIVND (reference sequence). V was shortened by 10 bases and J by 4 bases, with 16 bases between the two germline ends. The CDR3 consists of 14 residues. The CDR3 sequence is CATGSRGSTGELFF. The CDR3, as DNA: TGTGCCACTGGGAGTCGGGGTAGCACCGGGGAGCTGTTTTTT.

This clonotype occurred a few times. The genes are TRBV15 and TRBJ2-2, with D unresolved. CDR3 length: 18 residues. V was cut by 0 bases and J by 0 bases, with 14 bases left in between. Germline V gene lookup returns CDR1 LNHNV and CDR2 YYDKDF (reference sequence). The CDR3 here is CATSRDLILGPNTGELFF. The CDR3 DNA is TGTGCCACCAGCAGAGATCTAATTTTAGGGCCGAACACCGGGGAGCTGTTTTTT.

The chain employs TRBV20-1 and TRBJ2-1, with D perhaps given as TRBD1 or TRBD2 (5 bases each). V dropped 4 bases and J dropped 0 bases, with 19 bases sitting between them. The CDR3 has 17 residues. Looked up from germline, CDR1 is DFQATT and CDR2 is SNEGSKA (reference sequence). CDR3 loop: CSATPTTGPGSYNEQFF. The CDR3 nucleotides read TGCAGTGCTACTCCGACAACGGGGCCGGGCTCCTACAATGAGCAGTTCTTC.

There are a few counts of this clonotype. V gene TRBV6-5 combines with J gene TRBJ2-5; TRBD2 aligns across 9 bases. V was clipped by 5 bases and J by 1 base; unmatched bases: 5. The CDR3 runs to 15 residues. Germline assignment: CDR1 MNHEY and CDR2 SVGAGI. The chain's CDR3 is CASSPGGGVQETQYF. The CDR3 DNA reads TGTGCCAGCAGTCCGGGCGGGGGGGTCCAAGAGACCCAGTACTTC.

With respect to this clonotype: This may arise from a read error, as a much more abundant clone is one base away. CDR3 DNA: TGTGCCAGCAGCTTCGGCGGCGGAATAACCTACGAGCAGTACTTC. Translated, it gives CASSFGGGITYEQYF. The chain couples TRBV5-5 to TRBJ2-4; D remains unclear. Gene TRBJ2-7 matches the end of the DNA better, so the J call may be wrong. CDR3 size: 15 residues. CDR1 SGHKS and CDR2 YYEKEE come from the germline V gene (reference sequence).